This T cell receptor beta chain is drawn from a study of blood T cells in healthy people across ages (dated by TCRdb to about 2015). Background for the entire study: In model experiments, template switching captured roughly one uniquely barcoded TCR beta cDNA molecule for every two T cells. For two donors (one aged 18 to 29 and one aged 80 or older), the study analyzed two additional independent replicas of 1 million unique cDNA reads from the same blood draw. To track age-related changes in TCR beta repertoire diversity, the study relied on deep sequencing normalized with unique cDNA molecular identifiers. Donors of different ages were randomly distributed across sequencing lanes to avoid experimental bias. Four age groups were formed from the donors: young (average approximately 15 years), middle-aged (around 41), aged (roughly 56) and long-lived (around 80).

What the research found in general, with its limitations: Conclusive comparison of naive and antigen-experienced compartments was prevented by the profiling of bulk unsorted PBMCs. Estimates of total diversity based on one million sequenced T cells were regarded as lower bounds and as underestimates. Because the CMV infection status of the donors was unknown, age-related changes in expanded clonotypes may potentially have been confounded. As age increased, observed TCR beta diversity per million T cells dropped in a roughly linear way, and a significant reduction was already evident by age approximately 40. There was a strong correlation between observed TCR beta diversity and the percentage of naive T cells measured by flow cytometry. Compared with the aged group, the long-lived group had more naive CD4+ T cells, fewer expanded clones and increased TCR diversity, a pattern suggesting age selection.

From a lookup of the germline V gene (reference sequence), CDR1 and CDR2 are DFQATT and SNEGSKA. The CDR3 sequence holds 12 residues, the cysteine and phenylalanine included. Only the CDR3 region is kept as DNA, spanning 36 bases read in frame from base 1. Donors were 40 or so systemically healthy Caucasian individuals from Russia aged roughly 6 to 100 years. Each donor gave 8 to 10 milliliters of peripheral blood, drawn into EDTA-treated Vacutainer tubes. Ficoll-Paque density-gradient centrifugation was used to isolate PBMCs, with at least 7 million obtained per sample. Total RNA was extracted from PBMCs with Trizol reagent, with at least 5.5 micrograms obtained per sample. Naive CD45RAhigh/CD27high T cell percentages were measured by flow cytometry on a PBMC aliquot from every donor. Concerning this clonotype itself: The clone's antigen remains unknown. No clone much larger than this one lies a single base away; base qualities are absent.

Receptor amplification or capture employed 5' RACE. Sequenced on an Illumina HiSeq 2500. A second 7 to 11 cycle PCR used a sample-barcoded 5' primer and a J-beta primer mix. A template-switch 5' adaptor carrying 12 random nucleotides introduced a unique molecular identifier onto each TCR beta cDNA molecule. Each sample yielded at least 2.5 million CDR3-containing paired-end reads. The Mint cDNA synthesis kit, primed by a TRBC-specific oligonucleotide, was used to synthesize first-strand cDNA from all RNA. After uracil-DNA glycosylase treatment, a first 18-cycle PCR used universal primers M1SS and BC2_uni_R on all cDNA. The authors' analysis ran thus. Normalization of each sample was performed by random selection of 1 million high-quality reads, each carrying a distinct molecular identifier. Reads sharing molecular identifiers were discarded rather than binned into consensus sequences. MiTCR, set to a Q25 quality threshold and the strictest error-elimination algorithm, was used for CDR3 identification, clonotype clustering and error correction. A nonparametric unseen species model with Euler transformation was used to estimate lower-bound total TCR beta diversity. TCRdb applied fastp at Q25 and MiXCR to the public reads, then kept only in-frame beta chains. CDR3 protein sequences are deduplicated, and each keeps its most common genes and DNA. TCRdb's processing, not the study's, gives the V and J calls here. This sample holds roughly 1,700,000 distinct CDR3 sequences; 28% were observed only once. Of the sample, more than 6% falls within the top ten clones.

The source is a woman aged 25 to 39 in good health. The sequence is built from TRBV20-1 and TRBJ2-1; the D gene is unclear. The J call is doubtful: the DNA matches TRBJ2-7 better. Sequencing used blood. For the CDR3, the sequence is CSASTGYNEQYF. The DNA sequence is TGCAGTGCTTCTACTGGCTACAATGAGCAGTACTTC.